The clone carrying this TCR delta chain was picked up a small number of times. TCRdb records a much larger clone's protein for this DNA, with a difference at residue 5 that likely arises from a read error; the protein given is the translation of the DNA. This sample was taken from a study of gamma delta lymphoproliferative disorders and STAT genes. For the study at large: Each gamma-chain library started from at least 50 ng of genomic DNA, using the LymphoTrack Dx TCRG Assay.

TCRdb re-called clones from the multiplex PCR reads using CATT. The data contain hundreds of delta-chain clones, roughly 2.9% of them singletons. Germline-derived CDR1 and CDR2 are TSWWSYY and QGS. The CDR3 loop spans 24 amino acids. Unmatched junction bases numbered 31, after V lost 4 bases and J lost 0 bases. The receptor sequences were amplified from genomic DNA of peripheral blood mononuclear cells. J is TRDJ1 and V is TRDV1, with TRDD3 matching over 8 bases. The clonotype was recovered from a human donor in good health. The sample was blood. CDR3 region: CALGGPKRFLTHLGDQAYTDKLIF. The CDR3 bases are TGTGCTCTTGGGGGACCGAAGCGGTTCCTGACCCATCTGGGGGACCAGGCGTACACCGATAAACTCATCTTT.